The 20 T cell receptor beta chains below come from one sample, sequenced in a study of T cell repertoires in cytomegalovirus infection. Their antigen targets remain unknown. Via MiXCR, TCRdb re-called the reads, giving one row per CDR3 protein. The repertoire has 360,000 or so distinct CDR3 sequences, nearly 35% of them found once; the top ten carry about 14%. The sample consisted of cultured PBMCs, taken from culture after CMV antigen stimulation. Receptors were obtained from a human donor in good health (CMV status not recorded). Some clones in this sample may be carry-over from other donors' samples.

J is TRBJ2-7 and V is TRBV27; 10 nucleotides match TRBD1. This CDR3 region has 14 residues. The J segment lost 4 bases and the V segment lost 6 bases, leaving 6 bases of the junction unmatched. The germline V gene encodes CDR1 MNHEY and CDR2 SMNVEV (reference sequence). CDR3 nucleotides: TGTGCCAGCAGACGGACAGGGGGGAGGTACGAGCAGTACTTC. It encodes CASRRTGGRYEQYF.

The CDR3 is CASSLLPTGAAYEQYV. DNA for the CDR3: TGCGCCAGCAGCCTGCTCCCAACAGGGGCCGCCTACGAGCAGTACGTC. This chain joins TRBV4-1 and TRBJ2-7; 7 bases match TRBD1. This CDR3 spans 16 amino acids. Per germline, CDR1 MGHRA and CDR2 YSYEKL. V lost 4 bases to trimming and J lost 2 bases; unmatched junction nucleotides: 11.

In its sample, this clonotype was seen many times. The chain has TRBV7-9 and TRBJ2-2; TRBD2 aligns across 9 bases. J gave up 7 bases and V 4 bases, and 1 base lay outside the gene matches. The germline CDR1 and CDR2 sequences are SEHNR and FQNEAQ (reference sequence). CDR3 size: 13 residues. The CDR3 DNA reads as TGTGCCAGCAGCTCTAGCGGGAACGGGGAGCTGTTTTTT. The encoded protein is CASSSSGNGELFF.

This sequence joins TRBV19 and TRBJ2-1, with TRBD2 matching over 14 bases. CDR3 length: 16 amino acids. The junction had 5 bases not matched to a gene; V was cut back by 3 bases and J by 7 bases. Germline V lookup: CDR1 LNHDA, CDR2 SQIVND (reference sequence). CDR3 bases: TGTGCCAGTAGTATCAGACTAGCGGGAGGGAGGAATGAGCAGTTCTTC. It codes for CASSIRLAGGRNEQFF.

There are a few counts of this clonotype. DNA for the CDR3: TGTGCCAGCAGTTACTCGATAACTTTCCGAGAATTTAACTATGGCTACACCTTC. It specifies CASSYSITFREFNYGYTF. The V call is TRBV6-5, the J call TRBJ1-2; D remains unclear. Trimming shortened V by 0 bases and J by 1 base, and 18 bases separated the two germline ends. This CDR3 is 18 amino acids long. Germline V gene sequence: CDR1 MNHEY, CDR2 SVGAGI.

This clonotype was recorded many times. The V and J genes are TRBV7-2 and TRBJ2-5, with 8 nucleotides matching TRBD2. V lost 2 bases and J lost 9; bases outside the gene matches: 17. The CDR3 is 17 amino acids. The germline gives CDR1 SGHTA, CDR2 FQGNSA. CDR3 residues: CASSLSHGLAGPRAQYF. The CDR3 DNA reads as TGTGCCAGCAGCTTATCCCATGGACTAGCCGGCCCCCGGGCCCAGTACTTC. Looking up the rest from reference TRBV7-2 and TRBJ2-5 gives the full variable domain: GAGVSQSPSNKVTEKGKDVELRCDPISGHTALYWYRQSLGQGLEFLIYFQGNSAPDKSGLPSDRFSAERTGGSVSTLTIQRTQQEDSAVYLCASSLSHGLAGPRAQYFGPGTRLLVL.

CDR3 sequence: CASSSAWGEQFF. CDR3 in DNA: TGCGCCAGCAGCTCGGCGTGGGGGGAGCAGTTCTTC. The genes are TRBV5-1 and TRBJ2-1, with D perhaps given as TRBD1 or TRBD2 (5 bases each). The germline V and J ends were trimmed by 3 bases and 10 bases, with 11 bases remaining between them. This CDR3 has 12 amino acids. Germline V gives CDR1 SGHRS, CDR2 YFSETQ.

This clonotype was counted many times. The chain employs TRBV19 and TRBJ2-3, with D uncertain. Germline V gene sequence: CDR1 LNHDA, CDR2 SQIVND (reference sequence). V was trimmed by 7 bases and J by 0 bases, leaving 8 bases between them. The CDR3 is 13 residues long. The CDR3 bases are TGTGCCAGTACCTCAATTAGCACAGATACGCAGTATTTT. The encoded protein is CASTSISTDTQYF.

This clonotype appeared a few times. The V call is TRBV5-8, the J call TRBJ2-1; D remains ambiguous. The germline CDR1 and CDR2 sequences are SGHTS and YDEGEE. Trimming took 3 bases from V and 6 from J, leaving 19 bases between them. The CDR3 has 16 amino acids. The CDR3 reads CASSSGGLKGVNEQFF. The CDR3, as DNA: TGTGCCAGCAGCTCGGGCGGTCTCAAGGGTGTCAATGAGCAGTTCTTC.

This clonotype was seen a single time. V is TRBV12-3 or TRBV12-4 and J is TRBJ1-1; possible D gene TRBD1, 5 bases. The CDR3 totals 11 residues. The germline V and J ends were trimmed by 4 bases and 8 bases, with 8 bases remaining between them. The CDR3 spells CASSSGLEAFF. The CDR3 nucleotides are TGTGCCAGCAGTTCGGGGCTCGAAGCTTTCTTT.

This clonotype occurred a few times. CDR3 loop: CASSGTAARGYTF. The CDR3 DNA reads TGTGCCAGCAGCGGGACAGCTGCCCGGGGCTACACCTTC. The chain recombines TRBV6-6 with TRBJ1-2; 7 positions agree with TRBD1. Germline V gene sequence: CDR1 MNHNY, CDR2 SVGAGI (reference sequence). Trimming took 6 bases from V and 8 from J; bases not matched to a gene: 9. The CDR3 has 13 amino acids.

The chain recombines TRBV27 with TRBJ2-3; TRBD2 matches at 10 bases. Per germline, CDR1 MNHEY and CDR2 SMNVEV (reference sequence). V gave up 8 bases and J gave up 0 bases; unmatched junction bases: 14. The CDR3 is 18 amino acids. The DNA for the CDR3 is TGTGCCAGCCGTCTACGGACTAGCGGCAGACTTAGCACAGATACGCAGTATTTT. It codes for CASRLRTSGRLSTDTQYF.

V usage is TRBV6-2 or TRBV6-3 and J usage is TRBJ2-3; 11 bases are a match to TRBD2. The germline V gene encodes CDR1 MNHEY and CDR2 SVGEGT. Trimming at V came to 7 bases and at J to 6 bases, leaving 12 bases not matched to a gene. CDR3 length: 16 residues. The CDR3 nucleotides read TGTGCCAGCAACCGACATCTAGCGGGAGGTGCGGATACGCAGTATTTT. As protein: CASNRHLAGGADTQYF.

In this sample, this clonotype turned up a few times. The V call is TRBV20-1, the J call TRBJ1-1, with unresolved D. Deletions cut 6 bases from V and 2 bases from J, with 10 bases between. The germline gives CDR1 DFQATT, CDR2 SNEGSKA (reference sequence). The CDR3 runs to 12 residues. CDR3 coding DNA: TGCAGTGCACTTGCGAGTAACACTGAAGCTTTCTTT. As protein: CSALASNTEAFF.

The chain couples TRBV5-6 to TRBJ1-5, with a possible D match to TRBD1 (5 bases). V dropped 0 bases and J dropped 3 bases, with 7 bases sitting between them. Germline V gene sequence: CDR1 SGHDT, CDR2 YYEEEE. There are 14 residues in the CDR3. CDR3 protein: CASSLEGFNQPQHF. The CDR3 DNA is TGTGCCAGCAGCTTGGAGGGGTTCAATCAGCCCCAGCATTTT.

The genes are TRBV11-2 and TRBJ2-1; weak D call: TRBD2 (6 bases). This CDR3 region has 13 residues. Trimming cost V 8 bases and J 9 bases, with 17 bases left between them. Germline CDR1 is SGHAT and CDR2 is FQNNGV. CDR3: CASSPSGFAEQFF. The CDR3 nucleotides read TGTGCCAGCTCTCCGAGCGGGTTCGCTGAGCAGTTCTTC.

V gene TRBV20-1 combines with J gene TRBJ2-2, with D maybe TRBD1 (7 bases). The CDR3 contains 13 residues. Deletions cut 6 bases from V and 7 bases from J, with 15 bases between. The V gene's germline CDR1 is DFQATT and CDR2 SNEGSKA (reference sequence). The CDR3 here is CSALDRRDGELFF. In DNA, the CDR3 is TGCAGTGCACTGGACAGGAGGGACGGGGAGCTGTTTTTT.

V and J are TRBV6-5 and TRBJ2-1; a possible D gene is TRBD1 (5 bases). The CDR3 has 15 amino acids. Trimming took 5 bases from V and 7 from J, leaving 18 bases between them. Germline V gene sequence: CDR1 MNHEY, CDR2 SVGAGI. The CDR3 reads CASSVGVTDPNEQFF. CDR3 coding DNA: TGTGCCAGCAGTGTAGGGGTGACAGATCCGAATGAGCAGTTCTTC.

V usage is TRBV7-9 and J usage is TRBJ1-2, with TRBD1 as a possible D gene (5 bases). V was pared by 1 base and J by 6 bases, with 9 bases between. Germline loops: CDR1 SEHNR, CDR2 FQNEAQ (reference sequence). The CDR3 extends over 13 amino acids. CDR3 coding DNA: TGTGCCAGCAGCTTAGGCAGGGAAAATGGCTACACCTTC. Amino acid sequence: CASSLGRENGYTF.

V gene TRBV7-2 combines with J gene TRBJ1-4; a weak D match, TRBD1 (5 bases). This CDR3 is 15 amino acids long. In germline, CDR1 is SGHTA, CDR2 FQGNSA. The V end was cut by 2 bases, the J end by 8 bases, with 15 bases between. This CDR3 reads CASSLSRDRLEKLFF. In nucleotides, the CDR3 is TGTGCCAGCAGCTTAAGCCGGGACCGACTCGAAAAACTGTTTTTT.